This entry is about one T cell receptor beta chain. The data belong to a study of T-cell memory formation after mild COVID-19. The CDR3 runs 13 residues. Trimming removed 6 bases from V and 5 bases from J; junction bases left unmatched: 7. MiXCR was run by TCRdb on the 5' RACE reads, yielding one entry per CDR3 protein. The sample has around 300,000 distinct CDR3 sequences, more than 13% seen once. This rearrangement joins TRBV12-3 or TRBV12-4 to TRBJ2-7; TRBD1 matches at 7 bases. The sample taken for sequencing was PBMCs or a T cell subset sorted from them (not recorded which). The receptor's source is a man aged 18 to 35 who had mild COVID-19 (a few samples of this study predate the infection). Cell type and time point are not known. CDR3 protein: CASSLQGPHEQYF. DNA of the CDR3: TGTGCCAGCAGCCTACAGGGGCCCCACGAGCAGTACTTC.